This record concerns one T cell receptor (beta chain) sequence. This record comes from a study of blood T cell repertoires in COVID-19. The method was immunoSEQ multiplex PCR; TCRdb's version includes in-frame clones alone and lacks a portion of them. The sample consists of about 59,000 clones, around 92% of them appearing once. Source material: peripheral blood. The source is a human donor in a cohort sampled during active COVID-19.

In DNA, the CDR3 is TGTGCCAGTAGTATAACGGCGTCTAGCGGGGGGAGAGATACGCAGTATTTT. It yields the protein CASSITASSGGRDTQYF. This chain links TRBV19 with TRBJ2-3; TRBD2 agrees at 11 bases. This CDR3 contains 17 residues. V shed 2 bases, J shed 5 bases, and the junction held 9 bases outside the gene matches. Germline V lookup: CDR1 LNHDA, CDR2 SQIVND (reference sequence).